This TCR beta chain was retrieved from a study of beta chain features in type 1 diabetes. This clone was detected only a few times. Its target is unknown. Investigators reverse transcribed all isolated RNA, so they sequenced expressed TCRB transcripts. Assay: immunoSEQ multiplex PCR; the TCRdb copy retains only in-frame clones and omits some. The repertoire has over 650,000 clones, about 14% of them found once; the top ten carry 0.035% to 0.04%. CDR3 length: 12 residues. Germline V gene lookup returns CDR1 SGHRS and CDR2 YFSETQ. Trimming removed 4 bases from V and 1 base from J, with 5 bases in between. Sorting based on CD45RO/CCR7/CD25/CD127/CD95/CD27 separated CD4+ naive, central memory, regulatory and stem cell-like memory cells. Whole-study findings and limits: Shortening that was moderate but significant affected the TCRB CDR3s of Type 1 diabetes patients in all four CD4+ subsets. The study found that naive, central memory and Treg TCRB repertoires appeared more similar in patients than in healthy donors. Fewer junction insertions and more nucleotide deletions appeared in type 1 diabetes patients.

The chain combines TRBV5-1 with TRBJ2-5; D gene ambiguous. Sequenced material: naive CD4+ T cells from blood. This TCR derives from a man aged 18 to 35 with type 1 diabetes. This CDR3 reads CASSGRQETQYF. The CDR3 region has the DNA TGCGCCAGCAGCGGGCGCCAAGAGACCCAGTACTTC. The whole variable domain, remainder taken from reference TRBV5-1 and TRBJ2-5, is KAGVTQTPRYLIKTRGQQVTLSCSPISGHRSVSWYQQTPGQGLQFLFEYFSETQRNKGNFPGRFSGRQFSNSRSEMNVSTLELGDSALYLCASSGRQETQYFGPGTRLLVL.